These T cell receptor beta chains were read from a single sample in a study of T cells in Graves' hyperthyroidism and ophthalmopathy. MiXCR, run by TCRdb on the multiplex PCR reads, gives a single entry per CDR3 protein. Among 500,000 to 700,000 distinct CDR3 sequences listed, 15% to 20% were seen once. The sample was blood. The receptors were gathered from a woman aged 18-29 years with Graves' hyperthyroidism. Each CDR3 is given with its conserved first and last residue. The D gene is left open where the match is weak. The size of a clone is reported for some rows only, either as once, few or many, or as a class for expanded clones.

v_gene	d_gene	abundance	j_gene	CDR3nt	CDR3aa
TRBV7-9	.	many	TRBJ1-4	TGTGCCAGCAGCTTAACGAGCTGGTTCGATGAAAAACTGTTTTTT	CASSLTSWFDEKLFF
TRBV9	.	.	TRBJ2-5	TGTGCCAGCAGCCCTGGACCAATCCAAGAGACCCAGTACTTC	CASSPGPIQETQYF
TRBV7-9	.	many	TRBJ2-1	TGTGCCAGCAGCGTCCTTGTGGATGAGCAGTTCTTC	CASSVLVDEQFF
TRBV27	.	.	TRBJ1-5	TGTGCCAGCAGCCCCAGCGGGGGAAGACAGCCCCAGCATTTT	CASSPSGGRQPQHF
TRBV24-1	.	many	TRBJ1-2	TGTGCCACCAGTGACACAGGAAGTCTCGGCTACACCTTC	CATSDTGSLGYTF
TRBV6-2/TRBV6-3	TRBD2	many	TRBJ2-1	TGTGCCAGCAGTTACTCGAAGAAGGCGGGGGGCCTTAATTCCTACAATGAGCAGTTCTTC	CASSYSKKAGGLNSYNEQFF
TRBV2	TRBD1	many	TRBJ1-1	TGTGCCAGCACCCTCGCCCGGACAGGGAACACTGAAGCTTTCTTT	CASTLARTGNTEAFF
TRBV10-3	TRBD2	many	TRBJ2-5	TGTGCCATCACTGAAATAGCAGCGGGGGGGACCCAGTACTTC	CAITEIAAGGTQYF
TRBV10-3	TRBD2	many	TRBJ2-5	TGTGCCATCAGTGGCATAGCGGGATTTGAAGAGACCCAGTACTTC	CAISGIAGFEETQYF
TRBV28	TRBD1	many	TRBJ1-5	TGTGCCAGCAGCCGGGGGGACAGCCGAATTCAGCCCCAGCATTTT	CASSRGDSRIQPQHF
TRBV13	TRBD1	.	TRBJ1-5	TGTGCCAGCAGCTTAGGGACAGGGGTAGGAACCCAGCATTTT	CASSLGTGVGTQHF
TRBV5-6	.	.	TRBJ1-1	TGTGCCAGCAGCAGCCCAGGGGAGATGAACACTGAAGCTTTCTTT	CASSSPGEMNTEAFF
TRBV6-9	TRBD1	.	TRBJ1-4	TGTGCCAGCAGTTATTCCGGACAGGGGAAGAATGAAAAACTGTTTTTT	CASSYSGQGKNEKLFF
TRBV2	.	many	TRBJ2-3	TGTGCCAGCACAACCCCCGGGTTCTTGGGAGATACGCAGTATTTT	CASTTPGFLGDTQYF
TRBV7-8	.	once	TRBJ2-1	TGTGCCAGCAGCTTAGCGGGGGTCAGGGGATGGAATGAGCAGTTCTTC	CASSLAGVRGWNEQFF
TRBV20-1	TRBD2	.	TRBJ2-7	TGCAGTGCTTATACACCGGGACTAGCGGGCCTGGACTCCTACGAGCAGTACTTC	CSAYTPGLAGLDSYEQYF
TRBV7-9	.	.	TRBJ1-5	TGTGCCAGCAGCTTAGGCATGGGACGGCCCCAGCATTTT	CASSLGMGRPQHF
TRBV19	TRBD2	many	TRBJ2-2	TGTGCCAGTAGTATTCTAGCGGGGAACACCGGGGAGCTGTTTTTT	CASSILAGNTGELFF
TRBV20-1	.	few	TRBJ1-1	TGCAGTGCTAGGGGAGACAGGGAAGCTTTCTTT	CSARGDREAFF
TRBV6-1	.	.	TRBJ2-3	TGTGCCAGCAGGGTGAAGGATACGCAGTATTTT	CASRVKDTQYF
TRBV6-2/TRBV6-3	.	few	TRBJ2-7	TGTGCCAGCAGTTACTCGAAGGGAGAGCAGTACTTC	CASSYSKGEQYF
TRBV27	.	.	TRBJ1-5	TGTGCCAGCAGTTTTAGGGGCGGCCTTCAGCCCCAGCATTTT	CASSFRGGLQPQHF
TRBV7-2	.	.	TRBJ2-1	TGTGCCAGCAGCCCTGGGACGGAGCTCTACAATGAGCAGTTCTTC	CASSPGTELYNEQFF
TRBV12-3/TRBV12-4	TRBD1	many	TRBJ2-5	TGTGCCAGCAGCCGAGGACAGGGAGAGGAGACCCAGTACTTC	CASSRGQGEETQYF
TRBV5-1	TRBD2	many	TRBJ2-3	TGCGCCAGCAGCAAGGGACTAGCGACAGATACGCAGTATTTT	CASSKGLATDTQYF
TRBV15	TRBD2	.	TRBJ2-5	TGTGCCACCAGCAGAGTAGCGGGAGCGGCAGAGACCCAGTACTTC	CATSRVAGAAETQYF
TRBV28	.	many	TRBJ2-5	TGTGCCAGCAGGTCCCCTGAAGAGACCCAGTACTTC	CASRSPEETQYF
TRBV19	.	few	TRBJ1-5	TGTGCCAGTAGTCTCCCCCTTAGAGGGCAGGTTTACAATCAGCCCCAGCATTTT	CASSLPLRGQVYNQPQHF
TRBV7-2	.	many	TRBJ2-2	TGTGCCAGCAATGAGGGAGGACGGAGAACCGGGGAGCTGTTTTTT	CASNEGGRRTGELFF
TRBV11-2	.	.	TRBJ1-3	TGTGCCAGCAGCCCCCTTTCAGGGAGGACTGGAAACACCATATATTTT	CASSPLSGRTGNTIYF
TRBV14	.	many	TRBJ2-3	TGTGCCAGCAGCCAGCCTAGCGTCTTCAGAGATACGCAGTATTTT	CASSQPSVFRDTQYF
TRBV28	TRBD1	many	TRBJ2-7	TGTGCCAGCAGGCCTACAGGGGGCTTTGTGTACGAGCAGTACTTC	CASRPTGGFVYEQYF
TRBV3-1	.	few	TRBJ1-3	TGTGCCAGCAGCTTGATGATGGGAAGCTCTGGAACCACCATATATTTT	CASSLMMGSSGTTIYF
TRBV28	.	many	TRBJ2-7	TGTGCCAGCAGTACAATAGCCAGGGGTTCCTACGAGCAGTACTTC	CASSTIARGSYEQYF
TRBV12-3/TRBV12-4	.	.	TRBJ2-3	TGTGCCAGCAGTTTACTGGGACCCAGTTTGGATACGCAGTATTTT	CASSLLGPSLDTQYF
TRBV4-1	TRBD1	.	TRBJ2-7	TGCGCCAGCAGCCTAAAACAGGGGTCCTACGAGCAGTACTTC	CASSLKQGSYEQYF
TRBV5-8	.	.	TRBJ1-6	TGTGCCAGCAGCTTGCGTTCACCCCTCCACTTT	CASSLRSPLHF
TRBV7-2	.	many	TRBJ2-3	TGTGCCAGCAGCTTGCCCCCGGGGCTAGCTGGGGATACGCAGTATTTT	CASSLPPGLAGDTQYF
TRBV7-2	TRBD2	.	TRBJ2-7	TGTGCCAGCAGCTCTTATAGCGGGAGGGGCTACGAGCAGTACTTC	CASSSYSGRGYEQYF
TRBV6-1	.	many	TRBJ1-4	TGTGCCAGCAGTTACTTAGAGGGTTTGGGGAAACTGTTTTTT	CASSYLEGLGKLFF
TRBV6-1	.	.	TRBJ1-1	TGTGCCAGCAGTGAAATTTGCGGGTGGGGGGCTTTCTTT	CASSEICGWGAFF
TRBV18	.	.	TRBJ1-6	TGTGCCAGCTCACCGGACTATAATTCACCCCTCCACTTT	CASSPDYNSPLHF
TRBV7-2	.	.	TRBJ1-4	TGTGCCAGCAGCCCCTCGGGGGGGCCAAATGAAAAACTGTTTTTT	CASSPSGGPNEKLFF
TRBV2	.	many	TRBJ1-2	TGTGCCAGCAGTGAGGGGGGTAGGGTCGGCGGCTACACCTTC	CASSEGGRVGGYTF
TRBV28	.	.	TRBJ2-5	TGTGCCAGCAGGTTATCACCTGTGGGCCTATACCAAGAGACCCAGTACTTC	CASRLSPVGLYQETQYF
TRBV30	.	many	TRBJ2-1	TGTGCCTGGAGTCGGGGGAGCTCCTACAATGAGCAGTTCTTC	CAWSRGSSYNEQFF
TRBV7-8	TRBD2	many	TRBJ2-3	TGTGCCAGCAGCTTATTAGCGGGGCACACAGATACGCAGTATTTT	CASSLLAGHTDTQYF
TRBV6-1	TRBD2	.	TRBJ2-5	TGTGCCAGCAGGACTAGCGGCGGTATGGCGGGACTAGAGACCCAGTACTTC	CASRTSGGMAGLETQYF
TRBV5-1	.	.	TRBJ2-3	TGCGCCAGCAATCGGCTGGGGAACACAGATACGCAGTATTTT	CASNRLGNTDTQYF
TRBV19	.	few	TRBJ1-1	TGTGCCAGTATGACAGAAGTGGAAGCTTTCTTT	CASMTEVEAFF
TRBV2	TRBD2	.	TRBJ2-1	TGTGCCAGCAGTGAGCGGGAGGCGTGGGAGCGTATAGGTGGCAATGAGCAGTTCTTC	CASSEREAWERIGGNEQFF
TRBV5-1	.	many	TRBJ2-7	TGCGCCAGCAGATACGACAGGATCAACTACGAGCAGTACTTC	CASRYDRINYEQYF
TRBV7-9	.	few	TRBJ2-1	TGTGCCAGCAGCTTAGACGGGGGTGACAATGAGCAGTTCTTC	CASSLDGGDNEQFF
TRBV28	.	many	TRBJ2-1	TGTGCCAGCAGTCACGAGGGGGATGAGCAGTTCTTC	CASSHEGDEQFF